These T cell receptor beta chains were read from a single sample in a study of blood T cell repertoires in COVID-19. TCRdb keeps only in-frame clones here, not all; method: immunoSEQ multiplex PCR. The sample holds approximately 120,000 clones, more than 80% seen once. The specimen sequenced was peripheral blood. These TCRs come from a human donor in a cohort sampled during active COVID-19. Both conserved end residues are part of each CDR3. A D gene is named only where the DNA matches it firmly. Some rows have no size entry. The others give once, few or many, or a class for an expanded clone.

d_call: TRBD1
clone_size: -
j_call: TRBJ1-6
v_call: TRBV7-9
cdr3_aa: CASSPDRAVSPLHF
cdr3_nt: TGTGCCAGCAGCCCTGACAGGGCAGTTTCACCCCTCCACTTT

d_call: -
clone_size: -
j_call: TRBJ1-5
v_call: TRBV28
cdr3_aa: CAGQSGADNQPQHF
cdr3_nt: TGTGCCGGTCAATCAGGGGCCGACAATCAGCCCCAGCATTTT

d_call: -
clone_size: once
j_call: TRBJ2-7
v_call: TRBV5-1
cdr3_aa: CASSAEGYEQYF
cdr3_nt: TGCGCCAGCAGCGCGGAGGGCTACGAGCAGTACTTC

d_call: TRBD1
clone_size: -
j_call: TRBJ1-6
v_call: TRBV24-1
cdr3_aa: CATSDTGTGDQSSYNSPLHF
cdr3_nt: TGTGCCACCAGTGACACCGGGACAGGGGACCAGAGCTCCTATAATTCACCCCTCCACTTT

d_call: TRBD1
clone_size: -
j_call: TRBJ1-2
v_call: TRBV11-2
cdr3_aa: CASSLDRDRVNLDF
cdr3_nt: TGTGCCAGCAGCTTAGACCGGGACAGGGTTAATTTGGATTTC

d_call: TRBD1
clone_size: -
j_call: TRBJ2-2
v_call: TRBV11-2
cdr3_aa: CASSKDRVNTGELFF
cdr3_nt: TGTGCCAGCAGCAAGGACAGGGTTAACACCGGGGAGCTGTTTTTT

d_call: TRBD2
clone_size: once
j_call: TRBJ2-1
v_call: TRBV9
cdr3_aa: CASSVDSGGPGEQFF
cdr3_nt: TGTGCCAGCAGCGTAGATTCGGGAGGGCCAGGTGAGCAGTTCTTC

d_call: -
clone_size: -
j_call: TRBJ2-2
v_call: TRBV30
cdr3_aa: CAWRYWGESSAGELFF
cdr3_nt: TGTGCCTGGAGATACTGGGGGGAGAGTAGTGCCGGGGAGCTGTTTTTT

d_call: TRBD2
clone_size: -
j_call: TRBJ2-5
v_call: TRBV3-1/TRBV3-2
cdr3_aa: CASRVSGGAGETQYF
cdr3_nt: TGTGCCAGCAGGGTCTCGGGGGGGGCAGGTGAGACCCAGTACTTC

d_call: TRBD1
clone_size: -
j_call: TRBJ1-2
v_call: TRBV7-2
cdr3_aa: CASSLTGLLLHGYTF
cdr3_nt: TGTGCCAGCAGCTTGACAGGGTTACTTCTTCACGGCTACACCTTC

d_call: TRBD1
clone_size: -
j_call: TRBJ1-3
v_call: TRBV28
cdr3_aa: CATRTGSSGNTIYF
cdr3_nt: TGTGCCACACGGACAGGGAGCTCTGGAAACACCATATATTTT

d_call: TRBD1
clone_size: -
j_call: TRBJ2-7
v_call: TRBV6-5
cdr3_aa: CASRDGTGVGYEQYF
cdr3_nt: TGTGCCAGCAGAGACGGGACAGGGGTGGGCTACGAGCAGTACTTC

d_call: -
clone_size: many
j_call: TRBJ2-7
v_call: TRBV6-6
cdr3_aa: CASSQQQGLREQYF
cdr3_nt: TGTGCCAGCAGTCAACAACAGGGCCTCCGCGAGCAGTACTTC

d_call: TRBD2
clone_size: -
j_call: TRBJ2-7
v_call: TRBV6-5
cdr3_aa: CASSYSSGLAGVEQYF
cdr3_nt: TGTGCCAGCAGTTACTCGTCGGGACTAGCGGGGGTAGAGCAGTACTTC

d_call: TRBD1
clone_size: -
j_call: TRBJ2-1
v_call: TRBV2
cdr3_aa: CASSRTGGSYNEQFF
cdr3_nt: TGTGCCAGCAGTCGGACAGGGGGCTCCTACAATGAGCAGTTCTTC

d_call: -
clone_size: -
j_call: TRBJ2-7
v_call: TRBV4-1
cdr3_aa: CASSQVLFSYEQYF
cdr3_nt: TGCGCCAGCAGCCAAGTTCTCTTCAGCTACGAGCAGTACTTC

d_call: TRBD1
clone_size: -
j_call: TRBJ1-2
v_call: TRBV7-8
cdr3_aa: CASSLALLETGKGYTF
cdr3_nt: TGTGCCAGCAGCTTAGCGCTTTTGGAGACAGGGAAGGGCTACACCTTC

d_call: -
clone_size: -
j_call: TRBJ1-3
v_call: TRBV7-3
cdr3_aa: CASIRDWSSGNTIYF
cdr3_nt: TGTGCCAGCATCCGAGATTGGAGCTCTGGAAACACCATATATTTT

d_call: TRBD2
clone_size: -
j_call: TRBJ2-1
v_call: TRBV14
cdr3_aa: CASSQLGSGRGNEQFF
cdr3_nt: TGTGCCAGCAGCCAATTGGGTAGCGGGAGAGGGAATGAGCAGTTCTTC

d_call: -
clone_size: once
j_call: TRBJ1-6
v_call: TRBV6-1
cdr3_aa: CASSEKWSSVVGNSPLHF
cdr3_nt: TGTGCCAGCAGTGAAAAGTGGTCTTCTGTTGTCGGGAATTCACCCCTCCACTTT